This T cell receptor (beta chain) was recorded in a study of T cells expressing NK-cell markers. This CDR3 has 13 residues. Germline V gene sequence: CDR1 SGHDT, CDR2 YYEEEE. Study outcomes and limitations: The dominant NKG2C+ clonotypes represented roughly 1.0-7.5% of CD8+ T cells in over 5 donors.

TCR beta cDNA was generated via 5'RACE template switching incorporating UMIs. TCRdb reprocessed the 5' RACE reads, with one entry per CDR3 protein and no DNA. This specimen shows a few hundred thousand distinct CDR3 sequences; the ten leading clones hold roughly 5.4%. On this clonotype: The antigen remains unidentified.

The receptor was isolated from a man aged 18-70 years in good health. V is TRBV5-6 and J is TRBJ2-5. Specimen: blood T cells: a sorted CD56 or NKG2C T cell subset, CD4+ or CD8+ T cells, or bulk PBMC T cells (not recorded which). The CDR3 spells CASSTAFQETQYF.